What follows are 32 T cell receptor beta chains derived from one specimen sequenced in a study of long-term antiretroviral therapy in people with HIV. The libraries were made with immunoSEQ v3.0 at survey level. Assay: immunoSEQ multiplex PCR; the TCRdb copy retains only in-frame clones and omits some. This table holds tens of thousands of clones, 70% to 90% found once. Source: unsorted PBMCs, taken 0.6 years after starting antiretroviral therapy. The receptors shown here come from a man aged 60 to 75 with HIV.

The chain combines TRBV5-6 with TRBJ2-3; D unresolved. CDR3 size: 13 residues. Germline V gene lookup returns CDR1 SGHDT and CDR2 YYEEEE. The ends were cut back, 4 bases at V and 2 bases at J, with 8 bases in the middle. This CDR3 is CASSRPATDTQYF. CDR3 nucleotide sequence: TGTGCCAGCAGCCGCCCTGCCACAGATACGCAGTATTTT.

This clone was seen a single time. This chain uses TRBV11-3 with TRBJ2-7; 7 bases are a match to TRBD1. Trimming cost V 6 bases and J 3 bases; bases outside gene matches: 5. The CDR3 spans 13 residues. From germline, CDR1 is SGHNT and CDR2 YENEEA. CDR3 DNA sequence: TGTGCCAGCAGTCGGGGACAGTACTACGAGCAGTACTTC. It specifies CASSRGQYYEQYF.

The J gene is TRBJ2-2, the V gene TRBV18; 10 nucleotides align to TRBD2. The germline gives CDR1 KGHSH, CDR2 LQKENI. This CDR3 comprises 18 residues. V lost 3 bases, J lost 0 bases, and 7 bases stayed unmatched. The CDR3 sequence: CASSPLGLAEANTGELFF. CDR3 bases: TGTGCCAGCTCACCGTTAGGACTAGCGGAGGCGAACACCGGGGAGCTGTTTTTT.

The chain has TRBV5-1 and TRBJ2-7; tentatively, D is TRBD1 or TRBD2 (6 bases each). V lost 0 bases and J 6 bases, leaving 13 bases between the germline ends. This CDR3 is 14 amino acids long. Germline loops: CDR1 SGHRS, CDR2 YFSETQ. CDR3 DNA: TGCGCCAGCAGCTTGGACACCAGGGGAGGCGAGCAGTACTTC. This translates into CASSLDTRGGEQYF.

V and J are TRBV19 and TRBJ2-3, with 15 nucleotides matching TRBD2. Germline V CDR1 and CDR2: LNHDA, SQIVND (reference sequence). This CDR3 has 19 residues. V trimming: 6 bases; J trimming: 4 bases; junction bases outside the gene matches: 14. The CDR3 nucleotides are TGTGCCAGTAGGATAACTGGACTAGCGGGAGGGCCGCCCCCAGATACGCAGTATTTT. As protein: CASRITGLAGGPPPDTQYF.

The V call is TRBV5-1, the J call TRBJ2-7; the D is unclear. The V and J ends lost 4 bases and 4 bases respectively, with 12 bases between them. CDR1 and CDR2 (germline): SGHRS, YFSETQ. The CDR3 is made up of 13 amino acids. The CDR3 bases are TGCGCCAGCAGCCAGATAAATTCTTACGAGCAGTACTTC. Protein product: CASSQINSYEQYF.

This clone was counted a few times. The rearrangement uses TRBV27 and TRBJ1-5; no reliable D call. V was shortened by 8 bases and J by 6 bases, with 17 bases between the two germline ends. Per the germline V gene, CDR1 is MNHEY and CDR2 is SMNVEV (reference sequence). The CDR3 is 14 amino acids. CDR3 sequence (DNA): TGTGCCAGCGGTAAAAGGTACCAAGGTCAGCCCCAGCATTTT. It specifies CASGKRYQGQPQHF.

V and J are TRBV11-3 and TRBJ2-3, with D possibly TRBD1 on 6 matching bases. The germline CDR1 and CDR2 sequences are SGHNT and YENEEA. V lost 5 bases and J lost 7, with 13 bases in between. The CDR3 contains 13 residues. In DNA, the CDR3 is TGTGCCAGCAGCCCACCAGGGACAAATACGCAGTATTTT. Translating gives CASSPPGTNTQYF.

V usage is TRBV30 and J usage is TRBJ1-1, with D perhaps matching TRBD1 (5 bases). The length of the CDR3 is 16 residues. Per the germline V gene, CDR1 is GTSNPN and CDR2 is SVGIG (reference sequence). Trimming stripped 5 bases from V and 0 bases from J, with 19 bases between. CDR3 sequence: CAWGTGLWLMNTEAFF. CDR3 coding DNA: TGTGCCTGGGGGACCGGGTTGTGGTTAATGAACACTGAAGCTTTCTTT.

The chain uses TRBV10-3 and TRBJ2-3, with D uncertain. Germline CDR1 ENHRY, CDR2 SYGVKD. There are 12 residues in the CDR3. The germline V and J ends were trimmed by 3 bases and 4 bases, with 5 bases remaining between them. Here the CDR3 reads CAISDVADTQYF. CDR3 DNA: TGTGCCATCAGTGACGTGGCAGATACGCAGTATTTT.

This chain connects TRBV28 to TRBJ1-4; D unresolved. V was cut by 8 bases and J by 7 bases, with 17 bases left in between. Germline CDR1 is MDHEN and CDR2 is SYDVKM. This CDR3 spans 14 amino acids. CDR3 protein: CASRVSGYPEKLFF. CDR3 DNA sequence: TGTGCCAGCCGAGTATCCGGCTACCCTGAAAAACTGTTTTTT. Drawing the rest from reference TRBV28 and TRBJ1-4, the complete variable domain is DVKVTQSSRYLVKRTGEKVFLECVQDMDHENMFWYRQDPGLGLRLIYFSYDVKMKEKGDIPEGYSVSREKKERFSLILESASTNQTSMYLCASRVSGYPEKLFFGSGTQLSVL.

The chain links TRBV28 to TRBJ1-3, with D uncertain. The CDR3 covers 15 residues. CDR1 and CDR2 (germline): MDHEN, SYDVKM. The V and J ends lost 7 bases and 0 bases respectively, with 13 bases between them. CDR3 sequence reads: CASTLPGGSGNTIYF. As DNA, the CDR3 is TGTGCCAGCACTCTTCCAGGCGGCTCTGGAAACACCATATATTTT. The full variable domain, in which reference TRBV28 and TRBJ1-3 provide the parts outside the CDR3, is DVKVTQSSRYLVKRTGEKVFLECVQDMDHENMFWYRQDPGLGLRLIYFSYDVKMKEKGDIPEGYSVSREKKERFSLILESASTNQTSMYLCASTLPGGSGNTIYFGEGSWLTVV.

This rearrangement joins TRBV7-6 to TRBJ1-1; D is undetermined. This CDR3 has 13 amino acids. V shed 0 bases and J shed 5 bases, with 7 bases lying between them. CDR1 is SGHVS, CDR2 FNYEAQ, per germline. The CDR3, as DNA: TGTGCCAGCAGCTTAGCGTTGGAGACTGAAGCTTTCTTT. It specifies CASSLALETEAFF.

This chain uses TRBV7-9 with TRBJ2-1; perhaps TRBD2 as D (7 bases). Germline CDR1 is SEHNR and CDR2 is FQNEAQ (reference sequence). V lost 2 bases to trimming and J lost 4 bases, with 21 bases between them. This CDR3 has 18 amino acids. CDR3 sequence: CASSLQRRGGAGYNEQFF. DNA of the CDR3: TGTGCCAGCAGCTTACAAAGACGAGGGGGGGCTGGGTACAATGAGCAGTTCTTC.

V and J are TRBV7-7 and TRBJ2-3; possibly TRBD2 for D (5 bases). CDR1 and CDR2 from the germline V gene are SSHAT and FNYEAQ (reference sequence). CDR3 size: 14 residues. With 5 bases removed from V and 9 bases from J, the gap between germline ends came to 18 bases. The CDR3 sequence is CASSPSGEGVTQYF. CDR3 in DNA: TGTGCCAGCAGCCCCTCTGGTGAGGGTGTAACGCAGTATTTT.

V is TRBV7-9 and J is TRBJ2-7; D is unclear. Germline V gives CDR1 SEHNR, CDR2 FQNEAQ (reference sequence). Trimming pared 4 bases from V and 4 bases from J, leaving 11 bases between. CDR3 size: 13 residues. CDR3 sequence (DNA): TGTGCCAGCAGCTCATATGACACTTACGAGCAGTACTTC. Amino acids: CASSSYDTYEQYF.

The chain recombines TRBV30 with TRBJ1-5; TRBD1 matches 10 bases. Germline V gene sequence: CDR1 GTSNPN, CDR2 SVGIG (reference sequence). V dropped 2 bases and J dropped 5; count of bases not matched to a gene: 6. The length of the CDR3 is 15 residues. CDR3 sequence reads: CAWSFSGTGDQPQHF. CDR3 coding DNA: TGTGCCTGGAGTTTTTCTGGGACAGGGGATCAGCCCCAGCATTTT.

The chain joins TRBV2 to TRBJ2-1; TRBD1 matches 8 bases. Germline lookup yields CDR1 SNHLY and CDR2 FYNNEI. J was trimmed by 4 bases and V by 6 bases; bases with no gene match: 8. The CDR3 contains 15 residues. This chain's CDR3 is CASRADRVRYNEQFF. The CDR3 DNA follows: TGTGCCAGCAGAGCGGACAGGGTAAGGTACAATGAGCAGTTCTTC.

The gene calls are TRBV6-5 and TRBJ1-1, with 8 bases fitting TRBD1. CDR1 is MNHEY and CDR2 is SVGAGI in the germline V gene. The CDR3 is 15 residues long. The ends lost 5 bases at V and 0 bases at J; junction bases unmatched: 5. DNA of the CDR3: TGTGCCAGCAGTCCCCACAGGGGGATGAACACTGAAGCTTTCTTT. This translates into CASSPHRGMNTEAFF.

The gene calls are TRBV23-1 and TRBJ2-7; D gene ambiguous. TRBV23-1 is placed among ORFs of uncertain function. CDR3 length: 14 amino acids. Trimming removed 0 bases from V and 2 bases from J, with 8 bases in between. The CDR3, as DNA: TGCGCCAGCAGTCAATCACCAAAGACCTACGAGCAGTACTTC. This encodes CASSQSPKTYEQYF.

This clone was recorded only once. The J gene is TRBJ1-5, the V gene TRBV7-3; D remains unclear. Germline CDR1 reads SGHTA; CDR2 reads FQGTGA. Trimming cost V 5 bases and J 3 bases, with 11 bases left between them. The CDR3 sequence is 14 residues long. The CDR3 here is CASSVAGINQPQHF. The CDR3, as DNA: TGTGCCAGCAGCGTCGCAGGTATCAATCAGCCCCAGCATTTT.

For the CDR3, the DNA is TGTGCCAGCAGGACCAGGACAGCCCCCACTGAAGCTTTCTTT. It translates to CASRTRTAPTEAFF. V gene TRBV28 combines with J gene TRBJ1-1; possibly TRBD1 for D (6 bases). This CDR3 is built from 14 residues. Germline values: CDR1 MDHEN, CDR2 SYDVKM. Between the trimmed V and J ends, which lost 6 bases and 4 bases, there was a span of 15 bases.

In this sample, this clone turned up once. The genes are TRBV7-2 and TRBJ1-1; 10 nucleotides agree with TRBD1. The junction had 9 bases not matched to a gene; V was cut back by 6 bases and J by 5 bases. Germline CDR1 is SGHTA and CDR2 is FQGNSA. The CDR3 is 15 residues long. The CDR3 nucleotides read TGTGCCAGCAGACCGGGACAGGGGTGGGGAACTGAAGCTTTCTTT. It yields the protein CASRPGQGWGTEAFF.

This chain connects TRBV10-1 to TRBJ2-3, with 10 bases that match TRBD1. V dropped 4 bases and J dropped 5; count of bases not matched to a gene: 6. The length of the CDR3 is 15 residues. The germline V gene encodes CDR1 WNHNN and CDR2 SYGVQD (reference sequence). This CDR3 reads CASSGTGGSGDTQYF. For the CDR3, the DNA is TGCGCCAGCAGTGGGACAGGGGGTTCAGGAGATACGCAGTATTTT.

The CDR3 loop reads CSARTVAETQYF. In DNA, the CDR3 is TGCAGCGCTAGGACAGTGGCGGAGACCCAGTACTTC. The J gene is TRBJ2-5, the V gene TRBV29-1; perhaps TRBD1 as D (6 bases). The V and J ends lost 7 bases and 5 bases respectively, with 14 bases between them. The germline V gene has CDR1 SQVTM and CDR2 ANQGSEA. This CDR3 has 12 amino acids.

The rearrangement uses TRBV28 and TRBJ1-1; no firm D call. Trimming removed 7 bases from V and 5 bases from J, with 14 bases in between. This CDR3 is built from 13 residues. Germline-derived CDR1 and CDR2 are MDHEN and SYDVKM. CDR3 protein: CASIQYPGTEAFF. The DNA for the CDR3 is TGTGCCAGCATTCAATACCCGGGAACTGAAGCTTTCTTT.

This clone appeared a single time. The chain combines TRBV9 with TRBJ2-7, with 12 bases that match TRBD2. The CDR3 has 15 amino acids. Germline CDR1 SGDLS, CDR2 YYNGEE. Trimming cost V 5 bases and J 7 bases; bases outside gene matches: 10. The CDR3 DNA is TGTGCCAGCAGTCCTAGACTAGCGGGAGACGGTGAGCAGTACTTC. As protein: CASSPRLAGDGEQYF.

This chain connects TRBV21-1 to TRBJ2-7. TRBV21-1 is annotated as a pseudogene. The CDR3 totals 17 residues. In DNA form, the CDR3 reads TGTGCCAGCAGCATAGAAGGGACGGAGAAAGGGACCTACGAGCAGTACTTC. Residues: CASSIEGTEKGTYEQYF.

CDR3 bases: TGCGCCAGCAGCTTAGGGGCGAGCAATCAGCCCCAGCATTTT. Translating it yields CASSLGASNQPQHF. V and J are TRBV5-1 and TRBJ1-5; D is perhaps TRBD1 (5 bases). Germline loops: CDR1 SGHRS, CDR2 YFSETQ. The V end lost 2 bases, the J end lost 1 base, and 7 bases lay between the germline ends. This CDR3 is built from 14 residues.

This chain links TRBV7-8 with TRBJ1-1; D is ambiguous. There are 10 residues in the CDR3. Germline V gene lookup returns CDR1 SGHVS and CDR2 FQNEAQ. Between the trimmed V and J ends, which lost 5 bases and 7 bases, there was a span of 5 bases. DNA for the CDR3: TGTGCCAGCAGCCTGATTGAAGCTTTCTTT. This sequence encodes CASSLIEAFF.

The chain recombines TRBV14 with TRBJ1-2; 7 nucleotides match TRBD1. The CDR3 consists of 15 residues. Germline V gives CDR1 SGHDN, CDR2 FVKESK. Trimming took 5 bases from V and 4 from J; bases not matched to a gene: 10. CDR3 sequence reads: CASSYGDRPIYGYTF. The CDR3 DNA sequence: TGTGCCAGCAGCTACGGGGACAGACCTATCTATGGCTACACCTTC.

The gene calls are TRBV6-1 and TRBJ1-2; the match to TRBD1 covers 10 bases. J lost 5 bases, V lost 1 base, and 4 bases had no gene match. CDR3 length: 15 residues. The V gene's germline CDR1 is MNHNS and CDR2 SASEGT. CDR3 in DNA: TGTGCCAGCAGTGAAGGGACAGGGGGTGTTTATGGCTACACCTTC. Its protein product is CASSEGTGGVYGYTF.